The rows below give T cell receptor beta chains drawn from one sample of a study of cytomegalovirus exposure and HLA in healthy donors. The repertoire was sequenced with immunoSEQ multiplex PCR; TCRdb's copy has only in-frame clones and lacks some. The sample has tens of thousands of clones, approximately 80% seen once. The sample was PBMCs. These receptors were obtained from a man aged 25 to 40 in good health and CMV-seronegative. Both conserved end residues are part of each CDR3. Fields, in order: V gene, J gene, D gene, clone size, CDR3 DNA, CDR3 protein. D genes are given only for firm matches. Rows may omit the clone size; those that give it use once, few, many or a size class.

TRBV5-1	TRBJ1-4	NA	once	TGCGCCAGCAGCTTGGAACAGCAAGGGAGGACTAATGAAAAACTGTTTTTT	CASSLEQQGRTNEKLFF
TRBV6-5	TRBJ1-2	NA	few	TGTGCCAGCAGTCGCACGGCAGGGGAGGGTGGCTACACCTTC	CASSRTAGEGGYTF
TRBV18	TRBJ2-1	NA	NA	TGTGCCAGCTCACCACAACTAATAGAGAGCTCCTACAATGAGCAGTTCTTC	CASSPQLIESSYNEQFF
TRBV19	TRBJ1-1	NA	NA	TGTGCCAGTAGTATAGGCGGCTACTTGAACACTGAAGCTTTCTTT	CASSIGGYLNTEAFF
TRBV10-3	TRBJ2-7	NA	few	TGTGCCAGCGCCCAAGGGACTGGAGTTTTATACGAGCAGTACTTC	CASAQGTGVLYEQYF
TRBV29-1	TRBJ1-1	NA	once	TGCAGCGCCCTGGCGGGGGGCACTGAAGCTTTCTTT	CSALAGGTEAFF
TRBV6-1	TRBJ1-2	TRBD1	few	TGTGCCAGCCAGGGACAGGGGGCGCGTGGCTACACCTTC	CASQGQGARGYTF
TRBV14	TRBJ1-2	TRBD1	NA	TGTGCCAGCAGCCAAGACCCAGGGGGCCTCTATGGCTACACCTTC	CASSQDPGGLYGYTF
TRBV5-3	TRBJ1-5	NA	NA	TGTGCCAGAAGCTCAGACGATTCGGGGGGCAATCAGCCCCAGCATTTT	CARSSDDSGGNQPQHF
TRBV7-3	TRBJ2-1	NA	NA	TGTGCCAGCAGCTTGACAGGTCGGAGTGAGCAGTTCTTC	CASSLTGRSEQFF
TRBV13	TRBJ2-7	NA	NA	TGTGCCAGCAGCTTAGGGGGGGCGGGAGTAAGTCTAGCCTACGAGCAGTACTTC	CASSLGGAGVSLAYEQYF
TRBV7-2	TRBJ2-3	NA	once	TGTGCCAGCACCCTGTTGGCCCGCACAGATACGCAGTATTTT	CASTLLARTDTQYF
TRBV5-6	TRBJ2-1	TRBD1	NA	TGTGCCAGCAGCTCCGACAGGGGGCTGAACAATGAGCAGTTCTTC	CASSSDRGLNNEQFF
TRBV30	TRBJ1-4	TRBD1	NA	TGTGCCTGGACAGGGGGTATAGGAGAAAAACTGTTTTTT	CAWTGGIGEKLFF
TRBV9	TRBJ2-5	TRBD2	NA	TGTGCCAGCAGCGTAGGCGGGGGGGGAGCGGGACTTAAAGAGACCCAGTACTTC	CASSVGGGGAGLKETQYF
TRBV5-4	TRBJ1-4	TRBD1	NA	TGTGCCAGCAGCTTCTCGACAGGGGGCAATGAAAAACTGTTTTTT	CASSFSTGGNEKLFF
TRBV4-3	TRBJ2-1	TRBD2	NA	TGCGCCAGCAGCCAAGATGGACTAGCGGATAGCTACAATGAGCAGTTCTTC	CASSQDGLADSYNEQFF
TRBV19	TRBJ1-1	NA	few	TGTGCCAGTAGTATGCAGGCTGAAGCTTTCTTT	CASSMQAEAFF